The 12 T cell receptor beta chains presented below share a single source sample, sequenced in a study of blood T cell repertoires in COVID-19. Sequencing used immunoSEQ multiplex PCR; TCRdb keeps in-frame clones, though not all of them. The sample has 200,000 to 250,000 clones, roughly four fifths seen once. Sequenced sample: peripheral blood. The source of these receptors is a woman aged 18-29 years with acute or convalescent COVID-19.

The J gene is TRBJ2-1, the V gene TRBV5-1; D is possibly TRBD1 (6 bases). CDR3 length equals 15 residues. CDR1 is SGHRS, CDR2 YFSETQ, per germline. Trimming stripped 1 base from V and 0 bases from J, with 8 bases between. CDR3 residues: CASSLQGSSYNEQFF. In nucleotides, the CDR3 is TGCGCCAGCAGCTTGCAGGGGAGCTCCTACAATGAGCAGTTCTTC.

The chain links TRBV28 to TRBJ1-2; tentatively, D is TRBD1 (5 bases). With 5 bases removed from V and 4 bases from J, the gap between germline ends came to 14 bases. Germline CDR1 reads MDHEN; CDR2 reads SYDVKM. This CDR3 is 14 amino acids long. The CDR3 DNA follows: TGTGCCAGCAGTCCCCCGGGGGTTGGCTATGGCTACACCTTC. Translation gives CASSPPGVGYGYTF.

This clone was recorded only once. The chain employs TRBV27 and TRBJ2-7, with TRBD1 matching 8 bases. The CDR3 has 12 amino acids. Looked up from germline, CDR1 is MNHEY and CDR2 is SMNVEV (reference sequence). Unmatched junction bases numbered 5, after V lost 6 bases and J lost 7 bases. This CDR3 is CASSPRTGEQYF. In DNA form, the CDR3 reads TGTGCCAGCAGCCCGAGGACAGGGGAGCAGTACTTC.

V and J are TRBV3-1 (or the pseudogene TRBV3-2) and TRBJ1-1; D uncertain. Looked up from germline, CDR1 is LGHDT and CDR2 is YNNKEL (reference sequence). The germline V and J ends were trimmed by 7 bases and 1 base, with 13 bases remaining between them. The CDR3 has 14 amino acids. The DNA of the CDR3 is TGTGCCAGCACCCGAGGTCGGGAGAACACTGAAGCTTTCTTT. Encoded protein: CASTRGRENTEAFF.

The chain combines TRBV7-3 with TRBJ2-5; perhaps TRBD2 as D (6 bases). The CDR3 runs 14 residues. Germline loops: CDR1 SGHTA, CDR2 FQGTGA. Between the trimmed V and J ends, which lost 2 bases and 2 bases, there was a span of 9 bases. The CDR3 loop is CASSLGGAQETQYF. The DNA for the CDR3 is TGTGCCAGCAGCTTAGGCGGGGCACAAGAGACCCAGTACTTC.

The V gene is TRBV7-2, the J gene TRBJ2-3; a possible D gene is TRBD1 (5 bases). The CDR3 covers 12 residues. Trimming cost V 5 bases and J 6 bases, with 9 bases left between them. The V gene's germline CDR1 is SGHTA and CDR2 FQGNSA. This CDR3 is CASSTHRDTQYF. CDR3 bases: TGTGCCAGCAGCACCCACAGGGATACGCAGTATTTT.

V is TRBV7-2 and J is TRBJ1-3, with a tentative D call TRBD1 (5 bases). The germline V and J ends were trimmed by 3 bases and 2 bases, with 14 bases remaining between them. Germline assignment: CDR1 SGHTA and CDR2 FQGNSA. The CDR3 consists of 16 residues. The CDR3 bases are TGTGCCAGCAGCTTCCCCCCTCAGGGCCCTGGAAACACCATATATTTT. Translating it yields CASSFPPQGPGNTIYF.

The CDR3 sequence: CAWSVTRTGGSPSGQPQHF. CDR3 nucleotide sequence: TGTGCCTGGAGTGTTACCCGGACAGGGGGTTCCCCCTCAGGACAGCCCCAGCATTTT. V and J are TRBV30 and TRBJ1-5; 10 nucleotides line up with TRBD1. Germline CDR1 and CDR2: GTSNPN and SVGIG (reference sequence). The CDR3 spans 19 residues. V trimming: 0 bases; J trimming: 7 bases; junction bases outside the gene matches: 18.

The chain couples TRBV4-1 to TRBJ2-3; D remains unclear. Germline V gene sequence: CDR1 MGHRA, CDR2 YSYEKL. CDR3 length: 13 residues. V was trimmed by 0 bases and J by 12 bases, leaving 13 bases between them. The CDR3 DNA follows: TGCGCCAGCAGCCAAGATGGGCTACCAGCCCAGTATTTT. This translates into CASSQDGLPAQYF.

This chain uses TRBV19 with TRBJ1-2, with D possibly being TRBD1 (5 bases). There are 14 residues in the CDR3. The ends were cut back, 6 bases at V and 2 bases at J, with 13 bases in the middle. Germline-derived CDR1 and CDR2 are LNHDA and SQIVND (reference sequence). CDR3 region: CASRWNGGNYGYTF. The CDR3 bases are TGTGCCAGTAGATGGAACGGGGGAAACTATGGCTACACCTTC.

V and J are TRBV14 and TRBJ2-3, with 9 bases aligning to TRBD1. This CDR3 contains 18 residues. V shed 4 bases, J shed 0 bases, and the junction held 11 bases outside the gene matches. CDR1 and CDR2 from the germline V gene are SGHDN and FVKESK. In nucleotides, the CDR3 is TGTGCCAGCAGCCTAAGGCTAGGACAGGGGCGAAGCACAGATACGCAGTATTTT. As protein: CASSLRLGQGRSTDTQYF.

The chain is built from TRBV4-3 and TRBJ1-2, with 8 bases fitting TRBD1. Trimming cost V 0 bases and J 4 bases; bases outside gene matches: 7. Germline loops: CDR1 LGHNA, CDR2 YSLEER. There are 16 residues in the CDR3. The DNA of the CDR3 is TGCGCCAGCAGCCAAGAAAGGTCAGGGGGCTTCTATGGCTACACCTTC. Translation gives CASSQERSGGFYGYTF.